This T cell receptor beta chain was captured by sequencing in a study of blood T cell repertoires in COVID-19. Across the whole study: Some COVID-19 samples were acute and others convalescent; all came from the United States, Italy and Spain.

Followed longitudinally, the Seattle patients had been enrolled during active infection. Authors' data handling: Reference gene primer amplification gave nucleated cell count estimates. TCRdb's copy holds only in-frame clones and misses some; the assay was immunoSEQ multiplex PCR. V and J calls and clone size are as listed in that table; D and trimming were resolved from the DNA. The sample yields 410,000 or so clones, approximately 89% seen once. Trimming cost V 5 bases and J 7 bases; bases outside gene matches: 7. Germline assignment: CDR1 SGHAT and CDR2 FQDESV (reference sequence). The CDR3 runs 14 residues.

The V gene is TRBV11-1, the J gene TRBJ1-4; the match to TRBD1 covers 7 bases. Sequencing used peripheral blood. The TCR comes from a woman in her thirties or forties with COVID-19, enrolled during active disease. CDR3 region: CASSRNRGAEKLFF. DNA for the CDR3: TGTGCCAGCAGCCGAAACAGGGGCGCTGAAAAACTGTTTTTT.